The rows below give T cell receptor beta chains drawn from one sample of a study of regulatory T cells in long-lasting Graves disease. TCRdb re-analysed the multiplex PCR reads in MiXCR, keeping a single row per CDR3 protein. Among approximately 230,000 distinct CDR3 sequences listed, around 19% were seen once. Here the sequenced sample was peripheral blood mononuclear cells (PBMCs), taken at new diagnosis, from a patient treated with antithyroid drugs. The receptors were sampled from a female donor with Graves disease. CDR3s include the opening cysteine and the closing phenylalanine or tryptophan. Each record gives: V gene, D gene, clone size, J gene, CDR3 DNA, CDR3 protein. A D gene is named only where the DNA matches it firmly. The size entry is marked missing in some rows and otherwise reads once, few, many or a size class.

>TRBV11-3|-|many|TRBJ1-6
TGTGCCAGCAGCTTAAGCTCCTATAATTCACCCCTCCACTTT
CASSLSSYNSPLHF
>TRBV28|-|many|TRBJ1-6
TGTGCCAGCAGTCTCCACCAGGGTAATTCACCCCTCCACTTT
CASSLHQGNSPLHF
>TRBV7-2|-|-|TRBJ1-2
TGTGCCAGCAGCTCGGGTAGACAGGAACGCTACACCTTC
CASSSGRQERYTF
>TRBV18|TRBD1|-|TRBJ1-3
TGTGCCAGCTCACACTCCTCCCGGGACAGACAAGGAAACACCATATATTTT
CASSHSSRDRQGNTIYF
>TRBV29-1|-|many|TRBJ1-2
TGCAGCGTTGAAGATTGGTACGGCGAACATGGCTACACCTTC
CSVEDWYGEHGYTF
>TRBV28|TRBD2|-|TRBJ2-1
TGTGCCAGCAGTTTTCGGTCGGGACTAGCGTTCGATGAGCAGTTCTTC
CASSFRSGLAFDEQFF
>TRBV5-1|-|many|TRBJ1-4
TGCGCCAGCAGCTTTGCGGGGGTAGCGGAGAAACTGTTTTTT
CASSFAGVAEKLFF
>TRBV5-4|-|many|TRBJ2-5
TGTGCCAGCAGCTTGGCCGGGAGCGGGGAGACCCAGTACTTC
CASSLAGSGETQYF
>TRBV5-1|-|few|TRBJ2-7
TGCGCCAGCAGCTTCAACCCACTCGGGGAGCAGTACTTC
CASSFNPLGEQYF
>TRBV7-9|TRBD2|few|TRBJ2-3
TGTGCCAGCAGCTTGTCCTCTACTAGCGGGAGGCCACCCCGCACAGATACGCAGTATTTT
CASSLSSTSGRPPRTDTQYF
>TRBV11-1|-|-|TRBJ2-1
TGTGCCAGCAGCTTACTCTTAACAGGGACAAAGGCCTACAATGAGCAGTTCTTC
CASSLLLTGTKAYNEQFF
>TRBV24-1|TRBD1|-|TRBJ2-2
TGTGCCACCAGTCCCCTCGGGACCGGGACAGGGGAGGCCGGGGAGCTGTTTTTT
CATSPLGTGTGEAGELFF
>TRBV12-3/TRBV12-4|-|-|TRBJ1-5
TGTGCCAGCAGAAAGACAAGGGGCAGGGTAGACCAGCCCCAGCATTTT
CASRKTRGRVDQPQHF
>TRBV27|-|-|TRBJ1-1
TGTGCCAGCAGTTACTTAGGGGTCGCGAACACTGAAGCTTTCTTT
CASSYLGVANTEAFF
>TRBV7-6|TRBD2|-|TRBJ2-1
TGTGCCAGCAGCTTAGGGTCTAGCGGGATGGGGAATGAGCAGTTCTTC
CASSLGSSGMGNEQFF
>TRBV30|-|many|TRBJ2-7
TGTGCCTGGAGGTCGGCAGGGAGTTTGGATCAGTACTTC
CAWRSAGSLDQYF
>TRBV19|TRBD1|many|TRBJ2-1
TGTGCCAGTAATAGCTATATTCTCGACAGGGGCGAGCAGTTCTTC
CASNSYILDRGEQFF
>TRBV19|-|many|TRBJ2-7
TGTGCCAGTAGTCCAACGGCGGGATCCTACGAGCAGTACTTC
CASSPTAGSYEQYF
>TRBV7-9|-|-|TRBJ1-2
TGTGCCAGCAGACCCCGTAGCAACTATGGCTACACCTTC
CASRPRSNYGYTF
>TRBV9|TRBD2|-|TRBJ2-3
TGTGCCAGCAGCGTAGAGGGGACTAGCGGGAGGGCCGAGACAGATACGCAGTATTTT
CASSVEGTSGRAETDTQYF
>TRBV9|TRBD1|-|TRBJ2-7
TGTGCCAGCGGCTCCGGGACAGGGGCCCTCTACGAGCAGTACTTC
CASGSGTGALYEQYF
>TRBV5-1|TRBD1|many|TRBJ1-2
TGCGCCAGCAGCGCCGGGACAGGGAGGGGCTACACCTTC
CASSAGTGRGYTF
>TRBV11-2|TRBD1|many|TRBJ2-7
TGTGCCAGCAGCTTAACTACAGGGGGCTTTTACGAGCAGTACTTC
CASSLTTGGFYEQYF
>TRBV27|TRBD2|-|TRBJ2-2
TGTGCCAGCAGTTTTAGCGGGACAAACACCGGGGAGCTGTTTTTT
CASSFSGTNTGELFF
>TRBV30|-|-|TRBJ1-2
TGTGCCTGGAGTGCCCTATGGAGGACGGCGCAGCGGGACTATGGCTACACCTTC
CAWSALWRTAQRDYGYTF
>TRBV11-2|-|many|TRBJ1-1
TGTGCCAGCAGCTTAGGGGGGAATGAAGCTTTCTTT
CASSLGGNEAFF
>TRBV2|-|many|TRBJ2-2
TGTGCCAGCAGTGAAGCGCCCCGAGGAGGCGGGGAGCTGTTTTTT
CASSEAPRGGGELFF
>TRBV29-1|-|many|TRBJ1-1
TGCAGCGTTGCAGGACCGGAGTTGGCTTTCTTT
CSVAGPELAFF
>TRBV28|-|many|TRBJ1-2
TGTGCCAGCAGCCTGACAGCGAGCCAGGGCTACACCTTC
CASSLTASQGYTF
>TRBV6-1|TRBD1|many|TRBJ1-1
TGTGCCAGCGGACAGGGTGTGGAGACTGAAGCTTTCTTT
CASGQGVETEAFF
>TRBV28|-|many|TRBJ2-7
TGTGCCAGCAGTCCCCCAAATTGGCCAAGCGAGCAGTACTTC
CASSPPNWPSEQYF
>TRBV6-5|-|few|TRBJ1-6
TGTGCCAGCAGTTACAGGGGCGAGGTTTCACCCCTCCACTTT
CASSYRGEVSPLHF
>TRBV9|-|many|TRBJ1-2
TGTGCCAGCAGCCCTCAGGGTTTAGCTAACTATGGCTACACCTTC
CASSPQGLANYGYTF
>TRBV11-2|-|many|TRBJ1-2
TGTGCCAGCAGCTTAGTTGGCCTCGATGGCTACACCTTC
CASSLVGLDGYTF
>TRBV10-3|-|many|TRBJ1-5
TGTGCCATCGGCACACAGGAGGATAGCAATCAGCCCCAGCATTTT
CAIGTQEDSNQPQHF
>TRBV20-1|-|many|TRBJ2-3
TGCAGTGTAAGGGCGAGTTCCGCAGATACGCAGTATTTT
CSVRASSADTQYF
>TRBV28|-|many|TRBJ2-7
TGTGCCAGCACCTTGGGGGGGCGACGGGGGTACGAGCAGTACTTC
CASTLGGRRGYEQYF
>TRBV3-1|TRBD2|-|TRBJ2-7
TGTGCCAGCAGCCAGCTGGGGGGACTACGATCCTACGAGCAGTACTTC
CASSQLGGLRSYEQYF
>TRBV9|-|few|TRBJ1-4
TGTGCCAGCAGCGAGACAACAACTAATGAAAAACTGTTTTTT
CASSETTTNEKLFF